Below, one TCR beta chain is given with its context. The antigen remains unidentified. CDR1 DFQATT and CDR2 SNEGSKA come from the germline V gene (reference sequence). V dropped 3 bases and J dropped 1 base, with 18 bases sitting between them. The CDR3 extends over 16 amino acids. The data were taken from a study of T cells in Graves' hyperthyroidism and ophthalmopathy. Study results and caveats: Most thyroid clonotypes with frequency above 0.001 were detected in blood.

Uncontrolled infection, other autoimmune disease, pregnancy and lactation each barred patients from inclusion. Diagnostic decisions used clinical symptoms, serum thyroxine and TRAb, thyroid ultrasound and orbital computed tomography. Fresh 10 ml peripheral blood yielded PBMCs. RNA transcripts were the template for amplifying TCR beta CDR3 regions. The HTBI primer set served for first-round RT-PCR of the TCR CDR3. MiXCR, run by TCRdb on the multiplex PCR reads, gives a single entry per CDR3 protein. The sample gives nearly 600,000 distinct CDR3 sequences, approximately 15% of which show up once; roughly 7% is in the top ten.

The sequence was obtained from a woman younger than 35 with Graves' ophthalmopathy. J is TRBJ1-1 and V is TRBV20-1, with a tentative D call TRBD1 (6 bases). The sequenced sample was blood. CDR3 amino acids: CSASRGGGVGNTEAFF. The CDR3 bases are TGCAGTGCTAGCCGGGGGGGGGGCGTAGGGAACACTGAAGCTTTCTTT.